Detailed here is one T cell receptor (beta chain). The data derive from a study of blood T cell repertoires in COVID-19. The CDR3 is 16 amino acids. CDR1 and CDR2 (germline): LGHDT, YNNKEL (reference sequence). The ends lost 4 bases at V and 9 bases at J; junction bases unmatched: 8. Assay used: immunoSEQ multiplex PCR; TCRdb lists only in-frame clones, some missing. The sample has roughly 310,000 clones; around 87% are singletons. The sample was peripheral blood. The source of this sequence is a woman aged 45-65 years with active or convalescent COVID-19. The chain couples TRBV3-1 (or the pseudogene TRBV3-2) to TRBJ2-1, with 14 positions matching TRBD2. The CDR3 DNA sequence: TGTGCCAGCAGCCCACCGACTAGCGGGGGGGCCGTTGAGCAGTTCTTC. It translates to CASSPPTSGGAVEQFF.